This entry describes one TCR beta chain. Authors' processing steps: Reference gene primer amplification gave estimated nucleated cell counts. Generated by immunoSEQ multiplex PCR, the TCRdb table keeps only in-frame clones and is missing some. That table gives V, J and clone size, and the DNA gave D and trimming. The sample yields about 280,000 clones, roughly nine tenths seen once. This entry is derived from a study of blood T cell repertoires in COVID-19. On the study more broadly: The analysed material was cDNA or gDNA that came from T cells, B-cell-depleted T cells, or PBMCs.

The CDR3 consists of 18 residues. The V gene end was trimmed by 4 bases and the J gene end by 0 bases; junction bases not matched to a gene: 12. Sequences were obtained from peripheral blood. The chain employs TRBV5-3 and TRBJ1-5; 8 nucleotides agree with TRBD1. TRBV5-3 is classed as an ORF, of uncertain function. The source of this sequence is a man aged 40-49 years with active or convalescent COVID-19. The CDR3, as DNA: TGTGCCAGAAGCGAAGGACAGGGCATCTGGGTTAGCAATCAGCCCCAGCATTTT. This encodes CARSEGQGIWVSNQPQHF.